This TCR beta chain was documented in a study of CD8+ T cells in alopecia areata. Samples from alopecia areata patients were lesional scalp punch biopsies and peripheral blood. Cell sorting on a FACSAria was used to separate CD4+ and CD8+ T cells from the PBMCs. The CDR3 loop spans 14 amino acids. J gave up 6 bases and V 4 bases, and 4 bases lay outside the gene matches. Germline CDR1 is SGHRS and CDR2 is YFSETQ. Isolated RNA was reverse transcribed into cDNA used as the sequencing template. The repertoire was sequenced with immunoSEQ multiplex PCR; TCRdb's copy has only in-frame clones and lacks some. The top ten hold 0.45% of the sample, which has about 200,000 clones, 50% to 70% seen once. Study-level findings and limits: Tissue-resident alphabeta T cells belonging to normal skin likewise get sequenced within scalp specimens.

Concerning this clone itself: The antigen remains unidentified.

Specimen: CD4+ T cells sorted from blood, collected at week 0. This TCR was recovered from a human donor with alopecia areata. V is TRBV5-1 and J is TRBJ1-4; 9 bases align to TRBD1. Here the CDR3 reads CASSTTGGDEKLFF. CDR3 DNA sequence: TGCGCCAGCAGCACCACAGGGGGCGATGAAAAACTGTTTTTT. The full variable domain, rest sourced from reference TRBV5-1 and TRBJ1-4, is KAGVTQTPRYLIKTRGQQVTLSCSPISGHRSVSWYQQTPGQGLQFLFEYFSETQRNKGNFPGRFSGRQFSNSRSEMNVSTLELGDSALYLCASSTTGGDEKLFFGSGTQLSVL.